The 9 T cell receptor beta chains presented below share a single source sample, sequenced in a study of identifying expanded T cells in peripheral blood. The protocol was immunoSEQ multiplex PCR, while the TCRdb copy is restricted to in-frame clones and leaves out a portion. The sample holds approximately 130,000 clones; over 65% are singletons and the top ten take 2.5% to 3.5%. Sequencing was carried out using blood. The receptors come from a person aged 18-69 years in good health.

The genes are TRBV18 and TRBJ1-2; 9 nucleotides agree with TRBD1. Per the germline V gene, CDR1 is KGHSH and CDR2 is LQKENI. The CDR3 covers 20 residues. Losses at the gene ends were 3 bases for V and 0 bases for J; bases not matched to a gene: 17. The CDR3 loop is CASSPLGLYGQGTTNYGYTF. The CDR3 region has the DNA TGTGCCAGCTCACCGCTCGGACTATACGGACAGGGGACAACTAACTATGGCTACACCTTC.

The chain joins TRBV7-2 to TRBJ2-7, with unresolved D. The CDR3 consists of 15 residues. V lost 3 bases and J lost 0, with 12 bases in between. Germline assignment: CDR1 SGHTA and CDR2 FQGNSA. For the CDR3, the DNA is TGTGCCAGCAGCTTGGGCCCTGACCCCTCCTACGAGCAGTACTTC. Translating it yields CASSLGPDPSYEQYF.

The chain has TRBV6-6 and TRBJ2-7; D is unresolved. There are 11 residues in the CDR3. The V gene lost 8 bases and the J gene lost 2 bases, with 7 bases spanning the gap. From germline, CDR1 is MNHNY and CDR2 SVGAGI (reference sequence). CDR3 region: CASGRTYEQYF. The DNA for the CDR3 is TGTGCCAGCGGACGGACCTACGAGCAGTACTTC.

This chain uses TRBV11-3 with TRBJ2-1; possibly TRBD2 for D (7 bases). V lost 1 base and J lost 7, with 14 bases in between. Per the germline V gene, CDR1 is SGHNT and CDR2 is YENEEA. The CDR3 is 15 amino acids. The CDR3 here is CASSLVRGQRNEQFF. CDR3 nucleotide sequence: TGTGCCAGCAGCTTAGTGCGGGGGCAGCGGAATGAGCAGTTCTTC.

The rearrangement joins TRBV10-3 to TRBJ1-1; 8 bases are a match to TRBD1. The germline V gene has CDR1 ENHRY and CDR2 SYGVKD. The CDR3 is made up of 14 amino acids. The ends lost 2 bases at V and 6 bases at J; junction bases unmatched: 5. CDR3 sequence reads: CAISERTGRAEAFF. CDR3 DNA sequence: TGTGCCATCAGTGAGAGGACAGGGAGGGCTGAAGCTTTCTTT.

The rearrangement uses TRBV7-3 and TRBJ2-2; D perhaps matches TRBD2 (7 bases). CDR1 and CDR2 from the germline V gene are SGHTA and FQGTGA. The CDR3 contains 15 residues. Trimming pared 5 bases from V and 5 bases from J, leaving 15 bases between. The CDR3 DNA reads TGTGCCAGCAGCCCCATGGGGGGGCGAACCGGGGAGCTGTTTTTT. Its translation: CASSPMGGRTGELFF. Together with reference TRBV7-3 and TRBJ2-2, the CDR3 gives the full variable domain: GAGVSQTPSNKVTEKGKYVELRCDPISGHTALYWYRQSLGQGPEFLIYFQGTGAADDSGLPNDRFFAVRPEGSVSTLKIQRTERGDSAVYLCASSPMGGRTGELFFGEGSRLTVL.

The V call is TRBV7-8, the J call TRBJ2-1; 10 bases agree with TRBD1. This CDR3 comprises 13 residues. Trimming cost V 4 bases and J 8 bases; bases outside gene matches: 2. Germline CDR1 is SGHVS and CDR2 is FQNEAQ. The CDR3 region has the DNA TGTGCCAGCAGCTCGACAGGGGGCGATGAGCAGTTCTTC. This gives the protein CASSSTGGDEQFF. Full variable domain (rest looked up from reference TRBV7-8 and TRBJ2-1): GAGVSQSPRYKVAKRGQDVALRCDPISGHVSLFWYQQALGQGPEFLTYFQNEAQLDKSGLPSDRFFAERPEGSVSTLKIQRTQQEDSAVYLCASSSTGGDEQFFGPGTRLTVL.

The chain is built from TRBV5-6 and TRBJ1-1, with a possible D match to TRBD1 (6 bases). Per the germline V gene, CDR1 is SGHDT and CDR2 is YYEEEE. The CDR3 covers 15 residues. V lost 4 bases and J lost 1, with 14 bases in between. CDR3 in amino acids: CASSRVGGPNTEAFF. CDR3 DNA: TGTGCCAGCAGCCGGGTCGGGGGGCCGAACACTGAAGCTTTCTTT.

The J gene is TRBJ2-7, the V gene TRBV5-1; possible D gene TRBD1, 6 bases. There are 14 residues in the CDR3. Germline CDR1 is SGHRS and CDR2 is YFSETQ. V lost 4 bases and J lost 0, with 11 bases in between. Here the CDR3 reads CASSLRQASYEQYF. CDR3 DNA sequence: TGCGCCAGCAGCCTTAGACAGGCCTCCTACGAGCAGTACTTC.